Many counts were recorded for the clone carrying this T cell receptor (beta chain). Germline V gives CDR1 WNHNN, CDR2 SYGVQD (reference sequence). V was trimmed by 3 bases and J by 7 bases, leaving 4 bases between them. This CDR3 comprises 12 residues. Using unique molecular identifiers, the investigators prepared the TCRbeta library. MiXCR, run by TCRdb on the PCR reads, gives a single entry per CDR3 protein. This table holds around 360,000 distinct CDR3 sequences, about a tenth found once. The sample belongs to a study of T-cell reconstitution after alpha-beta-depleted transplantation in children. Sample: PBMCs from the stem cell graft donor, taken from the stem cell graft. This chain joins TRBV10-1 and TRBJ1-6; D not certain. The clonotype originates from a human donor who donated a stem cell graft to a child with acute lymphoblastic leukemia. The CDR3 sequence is CASSDGNSPLHF. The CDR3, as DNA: TGCGCCAGCAGTGATGGAAATTCACCCCTCCACTTT.